A selection of T cell receptor beta chains follows, all from one sample in a study of radiotherapy plus CTLA-4 blockade in lung cancer. Clones were read by immunoSEQ multiplex PCR, and TCRdb kept only the in-frame ones, dropping some. The sample carries tens of thousands of clones, more than 60% recorded once. Sample: peripheral blood, taken from a patient treated with radiotherapy plus ipilimumab. The receptors shown here come from a human donor with non-small cell lung cancer who had a partial response to radiotherapy plus ipilimumab. CDR3s include the opening cysteine and the closing phenylalanine or tryptophan. The D gene is left open where the match is weak. Clone size is stated in some rows and not others, as once, few, many or a class when expanded.

D gene: -; V gene: TRBV6-4; J gene: TRBJ1-5; CDR3 length: 15; clone size: once; CDR3 protein: CASPQGMESDQPQHF; CDR3 DNA: TGTGCCAGCCCACAGGGAATGGAGTCAGATCAGCCCCAGCATTTT
D gene: -; V gene: TRBV19; J gene: TRBJ1-2; CDR3 length: 14; clone size: -; CDR3 protein: CASSRQGSDYGYTF; CDR3 DNA: TGTGCCAGTAGTAGGCAGGGCTCTGACTATGGCTACACCTTC
D gene: TRBD1; V gene: TRBV5-1; J gene: TRBJ2-4; CDR3 length: 19; clone size: -; CDR3 protein: CASSSSPGTGILAKNIQYF; CDR3 DNA: TGCGCCAGCAGCTCCAGTCCCGGGACAGGGATACTAGCCAAAAACATTCAGTACTTC
D gene: -; V gene: TRBV19; J gene: TRBJ1-5; CDR3 length: 15; clone size: once; CDR3 protein: CASSMVRGITQPQHF; CDR3 DNA: TGTGCCAGTAGTATGGTCAGGGGAATCACTCAGCCCCAGCATTTT
D gene: TRBD2; V gene: TRBV5-1; J gene: TRBJ2-4; CDR3 length: 15; clone size: -; CDR3 protein: CASSPLAGGTDIQYF; CDR3 DNA: TGCGCCAGCAGCCCCTTAGCGGGGGGAACTGACATTCAGTACTTC
D gene: -; V gene: TRBV4-1; J gene: TRBJ1-4; CDR3 length: 15; clone size: -; CDR3 protein: CASSQEGAQGEKLFF; CDR3 DNA: TGCGCCAGCAGCCAAGAGGGGGCGCAAGGTGAAAAACTGTTTTTT
D gene: TRBD1; V gene: TRBV29-1; J gene: TRBJ2-7; CDR3 length: 13; clone size: -; CDR3 protein: CSAQGEGLWEQYF; CDR3 DNA: TGCAGCGCACAGGGGGAAGGTCTTTGGGAGCAGTACTTC
D gene: -; V gene: TRBV5-1; J gene: TRBJ2-5; CDR3 length: 15; clone size: -; CDR3 protein: CASSLVSGALETQYF; CDR3 DNA: TGCGCCAGCAGCCTTGTAAGCGGCGCCTTGGAGACCCAGTACTTC
D gene: -; V gene: TRBV7-8; J gene: TRBJ1-2; CDR3 length: 15; clone size: -; CDR3 protein: CASSSYRVTNYGYTF; CDR3 DNA: TGTGCCAGCAGCTCGTATCGGGTTACTAACTATGGCTACACCTTC
D gene: TRBD1; V gene: TRBV12-5; J gene: TRBJ2-4; CDR3 length: 14; clone size: -; CDR3 protein: CASGPGQGANIQYF; CDR3 DNA: TGTGCTAGTGGTCCGGGACAGGGGGCAAACATTCAGTACTTC
D gene: TRBD1; V gene: TRBV10-2; J gene: TRBJ1-1; CDR3 length: 15; clone size: -; CDR3 protein: CASSQQGAWNTEAFF; CDR3 DNA: TGCGCCAGCAGTCAACAGGGGGCTTGGAACACTGAAGCTTTCTTT
D gene: TRBD1; V gene: TRBV6-6; J gene: TRBJ2-7; CDR3 length: 14; clone size: few; CDR3 protein: CASSFTGTGAEQYF; CDR3 DNA: TGTGCCAGCAGTTTTACCGGGACAGGGGCCGAGCAGTACTTC
D gene: TRBD1; V gene: TRBV7-2; J gene: TRBJ1-2; CDR3 length: 13; clone size: -; CDR3 protein: CASSLAGGGGYTF; CDR3 DNA: TGTGCCAGCAGCTTGGCAGGGGGCGGTGGCTACACCTTC
D gene: TRBD2; V gene: TRBV5-4; J gene: TRBJ2-3; CDR3 length: 15; clone size: -; CDR3 protein: CASSLDAGGLDTQYF; CDR3 DNA: TGTGCCAGCAGCTTGGATGCGGGGGGCCTAGATACGCAGTATTTT
D gene: TRBD2; V gene: TRBV7-2; J gene: TRBJ2-3; CDR3 length: 17; clone size: -; CDR3 protein: CASSPGTSGVWADTQYF; CDR3 DNA: TGTGCCAGCAGCCCAGGGACTAGCGGGGTATGGGCAGATACGCAGTATTTT
D gene: TRBD2; V gene: TRBV6-6; J gene: TRBJ2-7; CDR3 length: 16; clone size: -; CDR3 protein: CASSYSPGLANIEQYF; CDR3 DNA: TGTGCCAGCAGTTACTCCCCGGGACTAGCCAATATCGAGCAGTACTTC
D gene: -; V gene: TRBV6-1; J gene: TRBJ1-5; CDR3 length: 14; clone size: few; CDR3 protein: CASSEARGWQPQHF; CDR3 DNA: TGTGCCAGCAGTGAAGCGCGGGGTTGGCAGCCCCAGCATTTT
D gene: -; V gene: TRBV7-2; J gene: TRBJ2-7; CDR3 length: 16; clone size: -; CDR3 protein: CASSLVGGSPSYEQYF; CDR3 DNA: TGTGCCAGCAGCTTAGTGGGGGGTTCCCCCTCCTACGAGCAGTACTTC
D gene: TRBD2; V gene: TRBV7-2; J gene: TRBJ2-5; CDR3 length: 16; clone size: -; CDR3 protein: CASSLRAGVGVETQYF; CDR3 DNA: TGTGCCAGCAGCTTGCGAGCGGGGGTTGGGGTAGAGACCCAGTACTTC
D gene: -; V gene: TRBV2; J gene: TRBJ2-2; CDR3 length: 15; clone size: -; CDR3 protein: CASSVKSFNTGELFF; CDR3 DNA: TGTGCCAGCAGTGTAAAAAGCTTTAACACCGGGGAGCTGTTTTTT
D gene: -; V gene: TRBV4-1; J gene: TRBJ2-7; CDR3 length: 12; clone size: medium-sized; CDR3 protein: CASSQEGGEQYF; CDR3 DNA: TGCGCCAGCAGCCAAGAGGGGGGAGAGCAGTACTTC
D gene: TRBD2; V gene: TRBV9; J gene: TRBJ2-5; CDR3 length: 15; clone size: -; CDR3 protein: CASSVGSGGGETQYF; CDR3 DNA: TGTGCCAGCAGCGTAGGGAGCGGGGGCGGTGAGACCCAGTACTTC
D gene: TRBD1; V gene: TRBV18; J gene: TRBJ2-1; CDR3 length: 15; clone size: -; CDR3 protein: CASSRGGQGVNEQFF; CDR3 DNA: TGTGCCAGCTCAAGAGGGGGACAGGGGGTCAATGAGCAGTTCTTC
D gene: -; V gene: TRBV6-6; J gene: TRBJ1-1; CDR3 length: 12; clone size: few; CDR3 protein: CASSYRGAEAFF; CDR3 DNA: TGTGCCAGCAGTTACAGGGGTGCTGAAGCTTTCTTT
D gene: TRBD1; V gene: TRBV28; J gene: TRBJ2-3; CDR3 length: 15; clone size: -; CDR3 protein: CASSWDRASTDTQYF; CDR3 DNA: TGTGCCAGCAGTTGGGACAGGGCTAGCACAGATACGCAGTATTTT
D gene: TRBD1; V gene: TRBV5-1; J gene: TRBJ2-2; CDR3 length: 18; clone size: -; CDR3 protein: CASSPSKSGTGNTGELFF; CDR3 DNA: TGCGCCAGCAGCCCCTCCAAATCCGGGACAGGTAACACCGGGGAGCTGTTTTTT
D gene: TRBD1; V gene: TRBV6-1; J gene: TRBJ2-4; CDR3 length: 16; clone size: -; CDR3 protein: CASSELNRGGKNIQYF; CDR3 DNA: TGTGCCAGCAGTGAGCTTAACAGGGGCGGCAAAAACATTCAGTACTTC
D gene: -; V gene: TRBV6-1; J gene: TRBJ2-3; CDR3 length: 15; clone size: -; CDR3 protein: CASSESGVTADTQYF; CDR3 DNA: TGTGCCAGCAGTGAATCAGGGGTGACTGCAGATACGCAGTATTTT
D gene: TRBD2; V gene: TRBV5-1; J gene: TRBJ2-7; CDR3 length: 15; clone size: -; CDR3 protein: CASSPASGGPYEQYF; CDR3 DNA: TGCGCCAGCAGCCCTGCTAGCGGGGGTCCTTACGAGCAGTACTTC
D gene: -; V gene: TRBV9; J gene: TRBJ2-1; CDR3 length: 18; clone size: -; CDR3 protein: CASSVGFQGSLAYNEQFF; CDR3 DNA: TGTGCCAGCAGCGTAGGATTTCAGGGGTCCCTCGCCTACAATGAGCAGTTCTTC
D gene: -; V gene: TRBV5-1; J gene: TRBJ2-7; CDR3 length: 15; clone size: -; CDR3 protein: CASSLKQGPVYEQYF; CDR3 DNA: TGCGCCAGCAGCTTGAAGCAGGGGCCAGTCTACGAGCAGTACTTC
D gene: -; V gene: TRBV6-5; J gene: TRBJ1-5; CDR3 length: 13; clone size: -; CDR3 protein: CASSRVSNQPQHF; CDR3 DNA: TGTGCCAGCAGCAGGGTTAGCAATCAGCCCCAGCATTTT
D gene: -; V gene: TRBV5-1; J gene: TRBJ2-5; CDR3 length: 14; clone size: few; CDR3 protein: CASSLLDPPETQYF; CDR3 DNA: TGCGCCAGCAGTTTACTAGATCCCCCGGAGACCCAGTACTTC
D gene: TRBD2; V gene: TRBV5-6; J gene: TRBJ2-5; CDR3 length: 15; clone size: -; CDR3 protein: CASSGLAFPQETQYF; CDR3 DNA: TGTGCCAGCAGCGGACTAGCATTCCCACAAGAGACCCAGTACTTC
D gene: TRBD1; V gene: TRBV7-9; J gene: TRBJ1-1; CDR3 length: 12; clone size: -; CDR3 protein: CASSWGQGLAFF; CDR3 DNA: TGTGCCAGCAGCTGGGGACAGGGGCTAGCTTTCTTT
D gene: -; V gene: TRBV7-9; J gene: TRBJ2-1; CDR3 length: 13; clone size: once; CDR3 protein: CASSAGAYNEQFF; CDR3 DNA: TGTGCCAGCAGCGCAGGGGCCTACAATGAGCAGTTCTTC
D gene: TRBD1; V gene: TRBV19; J gene: TRBJ1-3; CDR3 length: 16; clone size: -; CDR3 protein: CASSTRWTGSGNTIYF; CDR3 DNA: TGTGCCAGTAGTACCCGATGGACAGGGTCTGGAAACACCATATATTTT
D gene: TRBD1; V gene: TRBV29-1; J gene: TRBJ1-4; CDR3 length: 13; clone size: -; CDR3 protein: CSVRGTGGEKLFF; CDR3 DNA: TGCAGCGTTCGCGGGACAGGGGGCGAAAAACTGTTTTTT
D gene: TRBD1; V gene: TRBV5-1; J gene: TRBJ2-1; CDR3 length: 15; clone size: -; CDR3 protein: CASRGDRGAYNEQFF; CDR3 DNA: TGCGCCAGCAGGGGGGACAGGGGGGCCTACAATGAGCAGTTCTTC
D gene: TRBD1; V gene: TRBV6-5; J gene: TRBJ1-5; CDR3 length: 14; clone size: -; CDR3 protein: CASRVQGVGQPQHF; CDR3 DNA: TGTGCCAGCAGGGTACAGGGGGTCGGGCAGCCCCAGCATTTT
D gene: TRBD2; V gene: TRBV5-1; J gene: TRBJ2-2; CDR3 length: 18; clone size: once; CDR3 protein: CASSLLAGGNLNTGELFF; CDR3 DNA: TGCGCCAGCAGCTTGTTAGCGGGGGGGAACCTGAACACCGGGGAGCTGTTTTTT
D gene: -; V gene: TRBV9; J gene: TRBJ2-3; CDR3 length: 15; clone size: -; CDR3 protein: CASSVRGVSTDTQYF; CDR3 DNA: TGTGCCAGCAGCGTTCGGGGTGTTAGCACAGATACGCAGTATTTT
D gene: -; V gene: TRBV7-3; J gene: TRBJ1-1; CDR3 length: 15; clone size: -; CDR3 protein: CASSLGSGANTEAFF; CDR3 DNA: TGTGCCAGCAGCTTAGGGTCAGGTGCGAACACTGAAGCTTTCTTT
D gene: TRBD2; V gene: TRBV6-5; J gene: TRBJ2-1; CDR3 length: 15; clone size: once; CDR3 protein: CASSSSGGAYNEQFF; CDR3 DNA: TGTGCCAGCAGTTCCAGCGGGGGGGCCTACAATGAGCAGTTCTTC
D gene: -; V gene: TRBV5-1; J gene: TRBJ1-1; CDR3 length: 14; clone size: -; CDR3 protein: CASSLGGGSTEAFF; CDR3 DNA: TGCGCCAGCAGCTTGGGGGGGGGTAGCACTGAAGCTTTCTTT
D gene: -; V gene: TRBV14; J gene: TRBJ2-5; CDR3 length: 13; clone size: -; CDR3 protein: CASSLSGQETQYF; CDR3 DNA: TGTGCCAGCAGCCTCTCGGGCCAAGAGACCCAGTACTTC
D gene: -; V gene: TRBV11-2; J gene: TRBJ2-4; CDR3 length: 17; clone size: -; CDR3 protein: CASSLIGVALAKNIQYF; CDR3 DNA: TGTGCCAGCAGCTTGATCGGGGTAGCGCTAGCCAAAAACATTCAGTACTTC
D gene: -; V gene: TRBV6-6; J gene: TRBJ2-7; CDR3 length: 14; clone size: once; CDR3 protein: CASSTASDLYEQYF; CDR3 DNA: TGTGCCAGCAGTACGGCATCGGACTTATACGAGCAGTACTTC
D gene: TRBD1; V gene: TRBV11-3; J gene: TRBJ2-3; CDR3 length: 14; clone size: -; CDR3 protein: CASSDRGRPDTQYF; CDR3 DNA: TGTGCCAGCAGTGACAGGGGGCGCCCAGATACGCAGTATTTT
D gene: -; V gene: TRBV9; J gene: TRBJ1-1; CDR3 length: 15; clone size: medium-sized; CDR3 protein: CASSTGQLTNTEAFF; CDR3 DNA: TGTGCCAGCAGCACCGGACAGTTAACTAACACTGAAGCTTTCTTT
D gene: -; V gene: TRBV6-1; J gene: TRBJ1-2; CDR3 length: 15; clone size: -; CDR3 protein: CASRLQGRTSYGYTF; CDR3 DNA: TGTGCCAGCAGATTACAGGGTAGAACCTCGTATGGCTACACCTTC
D gene: -; V gene: TRBV12-5; J gene: TRBJ1-3; CDR3 length: 13; clone size: few; CDR3 protein: CASGSGAGNTIYF; CDR3 DNA: TGTGCTAGTGGTTCAGGGGCAGGAAACACCATATATTTT